A selection of T cell receptor beta chains follows, all from one sample in a study of T cells in tumors after PD-1 blockade. Profiling relied on immunoSEQ multiplex PCR, and the TCRdb table lists in-frame clones only, not all of them. Of around 49,000 clones in the sample, over 70% were seen once. This material consisted of PBMCs, taken before anti-PD-1 treatment. The source is a human donor with basal cell carcinoma. Each CDR3 is given with its conserved first and last residue. The order of the fields is D gene, J gene, V gene, clone size, CDR3 DNA, CDR3 protein. D genes are given only for firm matches. Size values are once, few and many counts, or a class for expanded clones, and some rows have none.

d_gene: NA; j_gene: TRBJ1-5; v_gene: TRBV10-3; abundance: NA; CDR3nt: TGTGCCATCAGTGAGGGGTACGGGGGAACGAAAGTGAAGCCCCAGCATTTT; CDR3aa: CAISEGYGGTKVKPQHF
d_gene: NA; j_gene: TRBJ1-2; v_gene: TRBV19; abundance: NA; CDR3nt: TGTGCCAGTAGTATAGATCCCAAGGGGATATACTATGGCTACACCTTC; CDR3aa: CASSIDPKGIYYGYTF
d_gene: NA; j_gene: TRBJ2-5; v_gene: TRBV4-2; abundance: NA; CDR3nt: TGTGCCAGCAGCCAAGGGCCCGGGGAGACCCAGTACTTC; CDR3aa: CASSQGPGETQYF
d_gene: TRBD2; j_gene: TRBJ2-7; v_gene: TRBV5-6; abundance: NA; CDR3nt: TGTGCCAGCAGCTTTGAGCGGGGAGGCTACGAGCAGTACTTC; CDR3aa: CASSFERGGYEQYF
d_gene: TRBD1; j_gene: TRBJ1-4; v_gene: TRBV28; abundance: NA; CDR3nt: TGTGCCAGCAGTTTAATAGTGGGACAGGGTGAAAAACTGTTTTTT; CDR3aa: CASSLIVGQGEKLFF
d_gene: TRBD2; j_gene: TRBJ2-1; v_gene: TRBV7-9; abundance: medium-sized; CDR3nt: TGTGCCAGCAGCCTACCCCCAAGGCTAGCGGGGCGGGATGAGCAGTTCTTC; CDR3aa: CASSLPPRLAGRDEQFF
d_gene: NA; j_gene: TRBJ1-2; v_gene: TRBV4-2; abundance: NA; CDR3nt: TGTGCCAGCACCTTGATAGGAACAGGGAGGAACTATGGCTACACCTTC; CDR3aa: CASTLIGTGRNYGYTF
d_gene: NA; j_gene: TRBJ2-7; v_gene: TRBV2; abundance: NA; CDR3nt: TGTGCCAGCAGTGATTGGACTTATGGGGGCGAGCAGTACTTC; CDR3aa: CASSDWTYGGEQYF
d_gene: TRBD2; j_gene: TRBJ2-5; v_gene: TRBV7-8; abundance: few; CDR3nt: TGTGCCAGCAGCTTACCCAGAAGGCTAGCGGGGCCCCGTGAGACCCAGTACTTC; CDR3aa: CASSLPRRLAGPRETQYF
d_gene: NA; j_gene: TRBJ2-2; v_gene: TRBV5-6; abundance: NA; CDR3nt: TGTGCCAGCAGGGATACAGGGCCCGGGGAGCTGTTTTTT; CDR3aa: CASRDTGPGELFF
d_gene: TRBD1; j_gene: TRBJ2-7; v_gene: TRBV5-1; abundance: NA; CDR3nt: TGCGCCAGCAGCTTGGGGGGGACAGGCCAGACCTACGAGCAGTACTTC; CDR3aa: CASSLGGTGQTYEQYF
d_gene: NA; j_gene: TRBJ2-2; v_gene: TRBV19; abundance: few; CDR3nt: TGTGCCAGCCAGTGGGAGAACCAGAACACCGGGGAGCTGTTTTTT; CDR3aa: CASQWENQNTGELFF
d_gene: NA; j_gene: TRBJ1-2; v_gene: TRBV28; abundance: NA; CDR3nt: TGTGCCAGCAGTTTAGGCGGGGTTGCTAACTATGGCTACACCTTC; CDR3aa: CASSLGGVANYGYTF
d_gene: NA; j_gene: TRBJ1-5; v_gene: TRBV2; abundance: NA; CDR3nt: TGTGCCAGCAGTGAAGGGGAGGGGGGTCAGCCCCAGCATTTT; CDR3aa: CASSEGEGGQPQHF
d_gene: NA; j_gene: TRBJ1-5; v_gene: TRBV6-4; abundance: medium-sized; CDR3nt: TGTGCCAGCAGTGACCTAGGCGGGAGCAATCAGCCCCAGCATTTT; CDR3aa: CASSDLGGSNQPQHF
d_gene: NA; j_gene: TRBJ1-2; v_gene: TRBV7-9; abundance: NA; CDR3nt: TGTGCCAGCAGCTTAATCTATGGCTACACCTTC; CDR3aa: CASSLIYGYTF